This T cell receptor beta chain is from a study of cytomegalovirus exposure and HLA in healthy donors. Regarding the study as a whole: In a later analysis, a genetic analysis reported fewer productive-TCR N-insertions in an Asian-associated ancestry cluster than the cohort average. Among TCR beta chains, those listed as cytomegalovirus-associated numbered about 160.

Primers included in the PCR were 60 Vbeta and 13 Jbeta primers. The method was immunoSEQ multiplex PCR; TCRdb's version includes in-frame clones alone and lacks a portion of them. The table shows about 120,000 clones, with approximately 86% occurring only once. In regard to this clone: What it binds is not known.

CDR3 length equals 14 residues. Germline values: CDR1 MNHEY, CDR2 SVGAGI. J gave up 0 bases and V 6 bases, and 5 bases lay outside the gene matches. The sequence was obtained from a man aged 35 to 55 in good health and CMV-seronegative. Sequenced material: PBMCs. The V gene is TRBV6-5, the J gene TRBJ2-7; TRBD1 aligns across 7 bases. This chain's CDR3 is CASSTDRVSYEQYF. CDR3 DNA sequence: TGTGCCAGCAGCACCGACAGGGTCTCCTACGAGCAGTACTTC.